The 29 T cell receptor beta chains below were found in one sample sequenced in a study of cytomegalovirus exposure and HLA in healthy donors. Using immunoSEQ multiplex PCR, the repertoire was profiled, and TCRdb retains in-frame clones only, with some absent. The profile shows approximately 300,000 clones, 75% to 90% of them singletons. Sample: PBMCs. The receptor set was obtained from a woman younger than 45 in good health and CMV-seropositive.

The chain has TRBV7-9 and TRBJ1-2; tentatively, D is TRBD1 (5 bases). The CDR3 length is 14 residues. The germline V and J ends were trimmed by 3 bases and 7 bases, with 15 bases remaining between them. CDR1 is SEHNR and CDR2 is FQNEAQ in the germline V gene (reference sequence). The CDR3, as DNA: TGTGCCAGCAGCTTTTCAGCGGGGGTAGTTGGCTACACCTTC. Residues: CASSFSAGVVGYTF.

V gene TRBV27 combines with J gene TRBJ1-2; TRBD1 is a possible D gene (6 bases). Trimming left V 7 bases short and J 4 bases short, with 10 bases between. Germline CDR1 is MNHEY and CDR2 is SMNVEV (reference sequence). The CDR3 has 12 residues. CDR3 sequence reads: CASKDSFYGYTF. CDR3 nucleotide sequence: TGTGCCAGCAAGGACAGCTTCTATGGCTACACCTTC.

J is TRBJ2-7 and V is TRBV18, with unresolved D. This CDR3 spans 16 amino acids. The germline V gene encodes CDR1 KGHSH and CDR2 LQKENI. V lost 1 base and J lost 1, with 14 bases in between. CDR3 nucleotides: TGTGCCAGCTCACCACTAGCCCCTACAACTTCCTACGAGCAGTACTTC. Its translation is CASSPLAPTTSYEQYF. Complete variable domain (other parts from reference TRBV18 and TRBJ2-7): NAGVMQNPRHLVRRRGQEARLRCSPMKGHSHVYWYRQLPEEGLKFMVYLQKENIIDESGMPKERFSAEFPKEGPSILRIQQVVRGDSAAYFCASSPLAPTTSYEQYFGPGTRLTVT.

V usage is TRBV6-5 and J usage is TRBJ2-1, with 7 bases lining up with TRBD1. V trimming: 0 bases; J trimming: 8 bases; junction bases outside the gene matches: 7. CDR1 MNHEY and CDR2 SVGAGI come from the germline V gene. The CDR3 runs 15 residues. The CDR3 loop reads CASSYSTTGHHEQFF. In DNA, the CDR3 is TGTGCCAGCAGTTACTCAACGACAGGGCACCATGAGCAGTTCTTC.

The gene calls are TRBV29-1 and TRBJ2-3; D is tentatively TRBD1 or TRBD2 (5 bases each). Germline lookup yields CDR1 SQVTM and CDR2 ANQGSEA. Trimming cost V 6 bases and J 3 bases, with 13 bases left between them. CDR3 length: 13 residues. The CDR3 reads CSVPGWGTDTQYF. CDR3 nucleotides: TGCAGCGTCCCCGGCTGGGGGACAGATACGCAGTATTTT.

The gene calls are TRBV6-5 and TRBJ2-1, with 8 nucleotides matching TRBD1. The V and J ends lost 7 bases and 5 bases, in that order; junction bases with no gene match: 10. The CDR3 has 15 residues. CDR1 MNHEY and CDR2 SVGAGI come from the germline V gene. DNA for the CDR3: TGTGCCAGCACCGCGACAGGGGACACTCACAATGAGCAGTTCTTC. It translates to CASTATGDTHNEQFF.

V is TRBV5-4 and J is TRBJ1-1; TRBD1 agrees at 7 bases. The CDR3 contains 12 residues. Per germline, CDR1 SGHNT and CDR2 YYREEE (reference sequence). Germline trimming cut 2 bases from V and 13 bases from J; bases unmatched to any gene: 8. CDR3 DNA sequence: TGTGCCAGCAGCTTACCGGGACAGCTGGATTTCTTT. Protein: CASSLPGQLDFF. Full variable domain (remainder filled in from reference TRBV5-4 and TRBJ1-1): ETGVTQSPTHLIKTRGQQVTLRCSSQSGHNTVSWYQQALGQGPQFIFQYYREEENGRGNFPPRFSGLQFPNYSSELNVNALELDDSALYLCASSLPGQLDFFGQGTRLTVV.

J is TRBJ2-1 and V is TRBV30; 9 nucleotides line up with TRBD2. The germline V gene encodes CDR1 GTSNPN and CDR2 SVGIG (reference sequence). The V gene end was trimmed by 8 bases and the J gene end by 1 base; junction bases not matched to a gene: 6. The CDR3 consists of 14 residues. The CDR3 region is CARQAGGSYNEQFF. The CDR3, as DNA: TGTGCCCGACAGGCGGGAGGGTCCTACAATGAGCAGTTCTTC. The variable domain in full, with the rest retrieved from reference TRBV30 and TRBJ2-1, is SQTIHQWPATLVQPVGSPLSLECTVEGTSNPNLYWYRQAAGRGLQLLFYSVGIGQISSEVPQNLSASRPQDRQFILSSKKLLLSDSGFYLCARQAGGSYNEQFFGPGTRLTVL.

This CDR3 is CASSPGTGTDTQYF. In nucleotides, the CDR3 is TGTGCCAGCAGCCCGGGGACAGGCACAGATACGCAGTATTTT. This chain links TRBV13 with TRBJ2-3, with 7 bases lining up with TRBD1. The CDR3 contains 14 residues. The germline CDR1 and CDR2 sequences are PRHDT and FYEKMQ (reference sequence). V dropped 5 bases and J dropped 1; count of bases not matched to a gene: 3.

The chain's CDR3 is CSANTRTGRETQYF. The CDR3 DNA reads TGCAGCGCCAACACCCGGACAGGGAGGGAGACCCAGTACTTC. The gene calls are TRBV29-1 and TRBJ2-5, with 8 bases fitting TRBD1. The CDR3 totals 14 residues. Germline V lookup: CDR1 SQVTM, CDR2 ANQGSEA. V dropped 7 bases and J dropped 5; count of bases not matched to a gene: 12.

The V and J genes are TRBV1 and TRBJ2-5; TRBD2, the table's D call, was not compared with the DNA. TRBV1 is labeled a pseudogene. This CDR3 has 18 amino acids. Here the CDR3 DNA reads TGCACCAGCAGCCAATTGTGCGATAGCGGAATCCAAGAAAGCACCCAGTACTTC. Translation: CTSSQLCDSGIQESTQYF.

The V gene is TRBV28, the J gene TRBJ2-7; 12 positions match TRBD2. The germline gives CDR1 MDHEN, CDR2 SYDVKM. The CDR3 has 16 residues. With V trimmed by 4 bases and J by 5 bases, 9 bases remained unmatched. CDR3 loop: CASSSPRTSGIDEQYF. Here the CDR3 DNA reads TGTGCCAGCAGTTCTCCGCGGACTAGCGGGATCGACGAGCAGTACTTC.

This chain joins TRBV7-9 and TRBJ1-3; 7 nucleotides match TRBD1. CDR1 and CDR2 from the germline V gene are SEHNR and FQNEAQ (reference sequence). The CDR3 is 16 amino acids. With V trimmed by 1 base and J by 0 bases, 3 bases remained unmatched. CDR3 sequence: CASSLGDRPSGNTIYF. In nucleotides, the CDR3 is TGTGCCAGCAGCTTAGGGGACAGACCCTCTGGAAACACCATATATTTT.

Remarks on this clone: Different DNA sequences within this sample yield the same CDR3. The J gene is TRBJ2-7, the V gene TRBV9; 10 nucleotides match TRBD2. CDR1 SGDLS and CDR2 YYNGEE come from the germline V gene. The CDR3 loop spans 14 amino acids. The junction had 2 bases not matched to a gene; V was cut back by 3 bases and J by 2 bases. CDR3 in DNA: TGTGCCAGCAGCGCGAGCGGGGGGGCCTACGAGCAGTACTTC. Translated, it gives CASSASGGAYEQYF. Supplemented by reference TRBV9 and TRBJ2-7, the full variable domain reads DSGVTQTPKHLITATGQRVTLRCSPRSGDLSVYWYQQSLDQGLQFLIQYYNGEERAKGNILERFSAQQFPDLHSELNLSSLELGDSALYFCASSASGGAYEQYFGPGTRLTVT.

The chain uses TRBV5-1 and TRBJ2-3, with D maybe TRBD2 (6 bases). From germline, CDR1 is SGHRS and CDR2 YFSETQ. This CDR3 spans 13 amino acids. V was clipped by 3 bases and J by 5 bases, with 10 bases between them. The CDR3 bases are TGCGCCAGCAGCTCAGAGGGACTAGATACGCAGTATTTT. Translated, it gives CASSSEGLDTQYF. Drawing the rest from reference TRBV5-1 and TRBJ2-3, the complete variable domain is KAGVTQTPRYLIKTRGQQVTLSCSPISGHRSVSWYQQTPGQGLQFLFEYFSETQRNKGNFPGRFSGRQFSNSRSEMNVSTLELGDSALYLCASSSEGLDTQYFGPGTRLTVL.

As DNA, the CDR3 is TGTGCCACTGACCGGGACAGGGGGGATGGCTACACCTTC. Encoded protein: CATDRDRGDGYTF. The V and J genes are TRBV2 and TRBJ1-2; 11 bases agree with TRBD1. The germline V gene encodes CDR1 SNHLY and CDR2 FYNNEI. The CDR3 consists of 13 residues. The junction had 7 bases not matched to a gene; V was cut back by 10 bases and J by 6 bases.

CDR3 DNA sequence: TGTGCCAGCAGCTTGCGCGGGGGGGACCAAGAGACCCAGTACTTC. Translating gives CASSLRGGDQETQYF. The V and J genes are TRBV5-4 and TRBJ2-5, with 9 bases fitting TRBD2. With 1 base clipped from V and 0 bases from J, the junction kept 1 base outside the gene matches. Germline CDR1 SGHNT, CDR2 YYREEE (reference sequence). The CDR3 has 15 residues.

This chain joins TRBV4-3 and TRBJ2-1, with D hard to call. Per the germline V gene, CDR1 is LGHNA and CDR2 is YSLEER. The CDR3 consists of 17 residues. Trimming took off 0 bases at V and 0 bases at J, with 12 bases between the two ends. CDR3 sequence: CASSQDSFLSSYNEQFF. The CDR3 region has the DNA TGCGCCAGCAGCCAAGATTCCTTTCTTAGCTCCTACAATGAGCAGTTCTTC.

The genes are TRBV5-1 and TRBJ1-6; no clear D gene. CDR3 length: 13 amino acids. Germline V gene sequence: CDR1 SGHRS, CDR2 YFSETQ. V was shortened by 10 bases and J by 5 bases, with 13 bases between the two germline ends. The CDR3 sequence is CASQGGDNSPLHF. CDR3 DNA: TGCGCCTCCCAAGGTGGGGATAATTCACCCCTCCACTTT.

The sample holds one count of this clone. This chain uses TRBV9 with TRBJ2-7; 7 nucleotides match TRBD2. J gave up 5 bases and V 3 bases, and 5 bases lay outside the gene matches. CDR1 is SGDLS, CDR2 YYNGEE, per germline. This CDR3 has 13 amino acids. For the CDR3, the DNA is TGTGCCAGCAGCGCAAGCGGACTAGACGAGCAGTACTTC. The encoded protein is CASSASGLDEQYF.

The chain links TRBV5-1 to TRBJ1-4; 7 bases agree with TRBD1. The germline CDR1 and CDR2 sequences are SGHRS and YFSETQ. Trimming took 4 bases from V and 8 from J; bases not matched to a gene: 8. The CDR3 has 14 residues. As DNA, the CDR3 is TGCGCCAGCAGCAAAACAGGGGATGGAGAAAAACTGTTTTTT. Amino acids: CASSKTGDGEKLFF.

V is TRBV4-2 and J is TRBJ1-4, with D maybe TRBD1 (5 bases). The CDR3 sequence is 14 residues long. Between the trimmed V and J ends, which lost 6 bases and 3 bases, there was a span of 11 bases. In germline, CDR1 is LGHNA, CDR2 YNFKEQ. The CDR3 DNA follows: TGTGCCAGCAGAAGTCTAGGGGCTAATGAAAAACTGTTTTTT. Amino acids: CASRSLGANEKLFF.

The V call is TRBV15, the J call TRBJ2-7; 7 bases fit TRBD1. The CDR3 spans 14 residues. The V segment lost 0 bases and the J segment 4 bases; nucleotides outside the gene matches: 3. CDR1 and CDR2 from the germline V gene are LNHNV and YYDKDF (reference sequence). CDR3 DNA: TGTGCCACCAGCAGAGACAGGGGGTATTACGAGCAGTACTTC. It translates to CATSRDRGYYEQYF.

This clone was observed a few times. The J gene is TRBJ1-3, the V gene TRBV7-6; D gene uncertain. V was shortened by 5 bases and J by 0 bases, with 11 bases between the two germline ends. The CDR3 consists of 15 residues. CDR1 is SGHVS, CDR2 FNYEAQ, per germline. For the CDR3, the DNA is TGTGCCAGCAGCCCAGGCGGTGACTCTGGAAACACCATATATTTT. The encoded protein is CASSPGGDSGNTIYF.

The J gene is TRBJ2-5, the V gene TRBV6-6; D call uncertain. The germline V gene has CDR1 MNHNY and CDR2 SVGAGI (reference sequence). V dropped 6 bases and J dropped 4 bases, with 15 bases sitting between them. There are 14 residues in the CDR3. The CDR3 region has the DNA TGTGCCAGCAGCCGACCTCGTGGTCCAGAGACCCAGTACTTC. As protein: CASSRPRGPETQYF.

The V gene is TRBV9, the J gene TRBJ2-2; a weak D match, TRBD1 (6 bases). V was trimmed by 4 bases and J by 4 bases, leaving 23 bases between them. Germline loops: CDR1 SGDLS, CDR2 YYNGEE. This CDR3 comprises 18 residues. This chain's CDR3 is CASSSPRETGETTGELFF. The CDR3 region has the DNA TGTGCCAGCAGCTCCCCCAGGGAGACAGGTGAAACCACCGGGGAGCTGTTTTTT. The whole variable domain, remainder taken from reference TRBV9 and TRBJ2-2, is DSGVTQTPKHLITATGQRVTLRCSPRSGDLSVYWYQQSLDQGLQFLIQYYNGEERAKGNILERFSAQQFPDLHSELNLSSLELGDSALYFCASSSPRETGETTGELFFGEGSRLTVL.

This clone was picked up one time. The chain uses TRBV7-3 and TRBJ2-7, with 11 nucleotides matching TRBD2. Germline trimming cut 8 bases from V and 6 bases from J; bases unmatched to any gene: 6. The CDR3 runs to 13 residues. CDR1 is SGHTA and CDR2 is FQGTGA in the germline V gene. The CDR3 spells CASGTLAGGEQYF. The CDR3 bases are TGTGCCAGCGGAACCCTAGCGGGGGGCGAGCAGTACTTC.

The chain has TRBV5-6 and TRBJ1-5; D is possibly TRBD1 (6 bases). This CDR3 region has 14 residues. CDR1 SGHDT and CDR2 YYEEEE come from the germline V gene. With 5 bases removed from V and 1 base from J, the gap between germline ends came to 10 bases. Written as DNA, the CDR3 is TGTGCCAGCAGTAACACAGGGAGCAATCAGCCCCAGCATTTT. This gives the protein CASSNTGSNQPQHF.

This clone was found a few times. The chain links TRBV19 to TRBJ1-2; the match to TRBD1 covers 7 bases. The CDR3 has 12 residues. The trim removed 6 bases at V and 4 bases at J, leaving 2 bases unmatched. CDR1 and CDR2 from the germline V gene are LNHDA and SQIVND (reference sequence). CDR3 coding DNA: TGTGCCAGTAGGGGACAGCTCTATGGCTACACCTTC. It specifies CASRGQLYGYTF. The full variable domain, rest sourced from reference TRBV19 and TRBJ1-2, is DGGITQSPKYLFRKEGQNVTLSCEQNLNHDAMYWYRQDPGQGLRLIYYSQIVNDFQKGDIAEGYSVSREKKESFPLTVTSAQKNPTAFYLCASRGQLYGYTFGSGTRLTVV.